This entry lists 21 T cell receptor beta chains sequenced from one sample in a study of T cells after yellow fever vaccination. TCRdb recomputed calls from the 5' RACE reads with MiXCR, one row per CDR3 protein. In the table there are about 75,000 distinct CDR3 sequences, around 7% of which are singletons. Sequencing was performed on CD8+ T cells sorted from PBMCs, taken 10 days after the first yellow fever vaccination. These TCRs come from a man aged 18 to 30 who received the YFV17D yellow fever vaccine.

The V call is TRBV4-1, the J call TRBJ2-2; D possibly uses TRBD1 or TRBD2 (5 bases each). Trimming removed 4 bases at V and 7 bases at J, with 10 bases between. This CDR3 region has 13 residues. Germline-derived CDR1 and CDR2 are MGHRA and YSYEKL. CDR3 coding DNA: TGCGCCAGCAGCCCGACGAGGGGCGGGGAGCTGTTTTTT. Translated: CASSPTRGGELFF.

In its sample, this clonotype was seen many times. The rearrangement joins TRBV27 to TRBJ2-5; 11 bases map to TRBD1. CDR1 and CDR2 from the germline V gene are MNHEY and SMNVEV (reference sequence). J lost 4 bases, V lost 4 bases, and 5 bases had no gene match. The length of the CDR3 is 15 residues. The CDR3 nucleotides are TGTGCCAGCAGTTCCGGGACAGGGGGGTCAGAGACCCAGTACTTC. Translating it yields CASSSGTGGSETQYF.

This clonotype was counted between two and nine times. The J gene is TRBJ1-2, the V gene TRBV20-1; D ambiguous. V lost 5 bases and J lost 2, with 15 bases in between. There are 14 residues in the CDR3. CDR1 DFQATT and CDR2 SNEGSKA come from the germline V gene (reference sequence). The CDR3 sequence: CSAATDRINYGYTF. CDR3 coding DNA: TGCAGTGCTGCGACGGACCGGATAAACTATGGCTACACCTTC.

The gene calls are TRBV12-3 or TRBV12-4 and TRBJ2-3; D might be TRBD1 or TRBD2, each matching 6 bases. Between the trimmed V and J ends, which lost 5 bases and 1 base, there was a span of 10 bases. The CDR3 runs to 14 residues. This CDR3 is CASSKRGGTDTQYF. In nucleotides, the CDR3 is TGTGCCAGCAGTAAAAGGGGGGGCACAGATACGCAGTATTTT.

Comment on this clonotype: The junction does not match germline at one end; this may be a read error. This chain uses TRBV30 with TRBJ1-1; 8 bases match TRBD1. The CDR3 length is 11 residues. The germline V gene encodes CDR1 GTSNPN and CDR2 SVGIG (reference sequence). The CDR3 spells CAWSFRGPKIF. CDR3 sequence (DNA): TGTGCCTGGAGTTTCAGGGGGCCAAAAATTTTT.

This clonotype came up a few times. The chain links TRBV12-3 or TRBV12-4 to TRBJ1-5; D gene ambiguous. This CDR3 region has 16 residues. V lost 6 bases and J lost 5, with 20 bases in between. The CDR3 region is CASSPNPGPPDQPQHF. In DNA, the CDR3 is TGTGCCAGCAGCCCAAACCCCGGGCCGCCCGATCAGCCCCAGCATTTT.

Only a few counts were recorded for this clonotype. This rearrangement joins TRBV5-1 to TRBJ1-1; D unresolved. Germline CDR1 SGHRS, CDR2 YFSETQ. CDR3 length: 16 amino acids. The V gene lost 0 bases and the J gene lost 3 bases, with 15 bases spanning the gap. The CDR3 here is CASSLGPVHTDTEAFF. CDR3 bases: TGCGCCAGCAGCTTGGGGCCCGTACACACGGACACTGAAGCTTTCTTT. The variable domain in full, completed from reference TRBV5-1 and TRBJ1-1, reads KAGVTQTPRYLIKTRGQQVTLSCSPISGHRSVSWYQQTPGQGLQFLFEYFSETQRNKGNFPGRFSGRQFSNSRSEMNVSTLELGDSALYLCASSLGPVHTDTEAFFGQGTRLTVV.

In its sample, this clonotype was seen many times. This rearrangement joins TRBV6-5 to TRBJ1-1; D perhaps matches TRBD1 (6 bases). Germline V gives CDR1 MNHEY, CDR2 SVGAGI. Trimming shortened V by 4 bases and J by 11 bases, and 23 bases separated the two germline ends. The CDR3 runs 15 residues. CDR3 residues: CASSLGEGGPCMAFF. The CDR3 DNA sequence: TGTGCCAGCAGTTTGGGGGAGGGGGGACCTTGTATGGCTTTCTTT.

This clonotype was observed at least ten times. The rearrangement links TRBV4-1 to TRBJ2-7, with TRBD2 as a possible D gene (5 bases). Germline V gene data show CDR1 as MGHRA and CDR2 as YSYEKL. The V end was cut by 4 bases, the J end by 6 bases, with 16 bases between. The CDR3 runs to 14 residues. The CDR3 spells CASSPEGTRAEQYF. The CDR3 coding sequence is TGCGCCAGCAGCCCCGAGGGAACTAGAGCCGAGCAGTACTTC.

This clonotype was counted ten times or more. The chain recombines TRBV4-3 with TRBJ2-5; D not certain. Germline CDR1 LGHNA, CDR2 YSLEER. Deletions cut 5 bases from V and 7 bases from J, with 11 bases between. This CDR3 has 12 amino acids. CDR3 protein: CASSSNKGTQYF. Here the CDR3 DNA reads TGCGCCAGCAGCTCAAACAAGGGGACCCAGTACTTC.

This clonotype was observed at least ten times. The rearrangement links TRBV7-3 to TRBJ2-1; no clear D. Germline values: CDR1 SGHTA, CDR2 FQGTGA. This CDR3 has 15 residues. V was pared by 5 bases and J by 0 bases, with 11 bases between. The CDR3 spells CASSAQLSSYNEQFF. CDR3 coding DNA: TGTGCCAGCAGCGCCCAGTTGAGCTCCTACAATGAGCAGTTCTTC.

In this sample, this clonotype turned up many times. Written as DNA, the CDR3 is TGTGCCAGCAGTTTAGGCCCCGGTGTGGGCCAGCCCCAGCATTTT. Translated, it gives CASSLGPGVGQPQHF. V is TRBV6-5 and J is TRBJ1-5; D ambiguous. The CDR3 totals 15 residues. The V end lost 4 bases, the J end lost 7 bases, and 17 bases lay between the germline ends. The germline CDR1 and CDR2 sequences are MNHEY and SVGAGI.

This clonotype has a count of ten or more. The chain's CDR3 is CASSPDPFGYTF. The CDR3 DNA reads as TGTGCCAGCAGCCCCGACCCATTCGGCTACACCTTC. This chain joins TRBV7-2 and TRBJ1-2; no clear D. The V gene's germline CDR1 is SGHTA and CDR2 FQGNSA. V was clipped by 5 bases and J by 8 bases, with 12 bases between them. This CDR3 region has 12 residues.

The V gene is TRBV7-6, the J gene TRBJ1-1; TRBD1 might be the D (6 bases). Trimming pared 5 bases from V and 2 bases from J, leaving 12 bases between. CDR1 is SGHVS and CDR2 is FNYEAQ in the germline V gene. This CDR3 comprises 14 residues. The CDR3 sequence is CASSPQGLNTEAFF. In DNA form, the CDR3 reads TGTGCCAGCAGCCCCCAGGGGCTCAACACTGAAGCTTTCTTT.

V gene TRBV4-3 combines with J gene TRBJ1-5; maybe TRBD1 (5 bases). The V end lost 5 bases, the J end lost 9 bases, and 17 bases lay between the germline ends. This CDR3 comprises 14 residues. Germline V gives CDR1 LGHNA, CDR2 YSLEER. DNA of the CDR3: TGCGCCAGCAGCGCTCGACAGTTCATTGGGCCCCAGCATTTT. Residues: CASSARQFIGPQHF.

This clonotype was recorded many times. The chain is built from TRBV12-3 or TRBV12-4 and TRBJ2-5, with 7 positions matching TRBD2. This CDR3 contains 15 residues. The V segment lost 3 bases and the J segment 5 bases; nucleotides outside the gene matches: 9. The CDR3 nucleotides read TGTGCCAGCAGTTTCGGCGGGGGTATTGAGGAGACCCAGTACTTC. Its translation is CASSFGGGIEETQYF.

There are many counts of this clonotype. This rearrangement joins TRBV4-1 to TRBJ1-1, with D unclear. Germline values: CDR1 MGHRA, CDR2 YSYEKL. The CDR3 has 20 amino acids. Trimming stripped 1 base from V and 4 bases from J, with 28 bases between. The CDR3: CASSQGVPRTRRGLGTEAFF. CDR3 bases: TGCGCCAGCAGCCAAGGTGTCCCACGAACACGGAGAGGGTTGGGCACTGAAGCTTTCTTT.

In this sample, this clonotype turned up many times. The chain's CDR3 is CAWSPSQNFEFF. CDR3 in DNA: TGTGCCTGGAGTCCATCTCAGAATTTCGAGTTCTTC. The chain combines TRBV30 with TRBJ2-1; the D is unclear. Looked up from germline, CDR1 is GTSNPN and CDR2 is SVGIG (reference sequence). The CDR3 has 12 residues. V lost 2 bases to trimming and J lost 14 bases, with 16 bases between them.

This clonotype was counted at least ten times. This chain connects TRBV14 to TRBJ2-3; the D is unclear. The ends were cut back, 1 base at V and 0 bases at J, with 14 bases in the middle. The CDR3 totals 17 residues. Per germline, CDR1 SGHDN and CDR2 FVKESK. The CDR3 DNA follows: TGTGCCAGCAGCCAAGTCCCCGTTCTTGGGAGCACAGATACGCAGTATTTT. It yields the protein CASSQVPVLGSTDTQYF.

The table lists this clonotype with many counts. The rearrangement uses TRBV5-4 and TRBJ2-1; TRBD2 matches 10 bases. This CDR3 has 15 amino acids. V lost 5 bases and J lost 5; bases outside the gene matches: 7. Germline V lookup: CDR1 SGHNT, CDR2 YYREEE (reference sequence). CDR3 region: CASRRTSGINNEQFF. The CDR3 nucleotides are TGTGCCAGCAGGCGGACTAGCGGAATAAACAATGAGCAGTTCTTC.

A remark on this clonotype: One end of the junction fails to match germline, which may point to a read error. The rearrangement joins TRBV5-5 to TRBJ2-2; D unclear. Germline CDR1 reads SGHKS; CDR2 reads YYEKEE (reference sequence). The CDR3 covers 13 residues. The CDR3 loop reads CASSPANTWELFF. The CDR3 coding sequence is TGTGCCAGCAGCCCGGCGAACACCTGGGAGCTGTTTTTT.